Shown below are 14 T cell receptor beta chains from a single sample sequenced in a study of CD8+ T cells in alopecia areata. Sequencing relied on a cDNA template that was reverse transcribed from extracted RNA. The assay was immunoSEQ multiplex PCR, and TCRdb's table has in-frame clones only and misses some. Recorded here are under 350,000 clones, none singletons. The pooled cutaneous lymph node cells were sorted using several markers (CD4, CD8alpha, NKG2D, NKG2ACE and others). The sequencing input was CD4+ T cells sorted from a lymph node. These receptor sequences come from a C3H/HeJ mouse with alopecia areata. This strain's MHC haplotype is H2-k.

In this sample, this clone turned up a few times. Gene names refer to mouse genes. From the germline J gene comes the end of the CDR3, since the read stops 4 residues before it. This chain links TRBV13-1 with TRBJ2-5, with D uncertain. The CDR3 consists of 15 residues. V was clipped by 3 bases and J by 0 bases, with 11 bases between them. Per germline, CDR1 NSHNY and CDR2 SYGAGN. CDR3 region: CASSGRHLNQDTQYF. The CDR3 DNA, read in part, is TGTGCCAGCAGTGGCCGACACCTTAACCAAGAC.

This clone was detected a few times. The germline and genes are mouse ones. Read coverage stops 4 residues before the CDR3 terminus; the germline J gene supplies the remainder. This chain connects TRBV13-1 to TRBJ1-1; the match to TRBD1 covers 9 bases. In germline, CDR1 is NSHNY, CDR2 SYGAGN. The CDR3 is 14 residues long. J was trimmed by 0 bases and V by 5 bases; bases with no gene match: 2. The CDR3 DNA, read in part, is TGTGCCAGCAGCAGGGACAGGGAGAACACA. Translation gives CASSRDRENT. The whole CDR3 protein reads CASSRDRENTEVFF.

This clone was detected a few times. Here the gene names and germline are mouse. The read falls 4 residues short of the CDR3 end, and the missing part is taken from the germline J gene. This rearrangement joins TRBV1 to TRBJ2-7, with 12 bases that match TRBD2. Germline CDR1 is NSQYPW and CDR2 is LRSPGD (reference sequence). The CDR3 extends over 14 amino acids. The CDR3: CTCSPDWGGDEQYF. CDR3 DNA, as far as it was read: TGCACCTGCAGCCCCGACTGGGGGGGCGAT. The variable domain in full, with the rest retrieved from reference TRBV1 and TRBJ2-7, is VTLLEQNPRWRLVPRGQAVNLRCILKNSQYPWMSWYQQDLQKQLQWLFTLRSPGDKEVKSLPGADYLATRVTDTELRLQVANMSQGRTLYCTCSPDWGGDEQYFGPGTRLTVL.

The sample holds a few counts of this clone. Any gene name here is a mouse gene name. The CDR3 end is not reached by the read, which stops 4 residues before it; the germline J gene fills it in. The rearrangement links TRBV19 to TRBJ2-1, with 10 positions matching TRBD2. Germline CDR1 reads FNHDT; CDR2 reads SITEND (reference sequence). CDR3 length: 13 amino acids. CDR3 in amino acids: CASTWGGSSEQFF. The part of the CDR3 DNA that was read is TGTGCCAGCACCTGGGGGGGCTCGTCT.

This clone has a handful of counts. The gene symbols are mouse symbols. The CDR3 end is not reached by the read, which stops 4 residues before it; the germline J gene fills it in. The chain couples TRBV13-1 to TRBJ2-7; 11 bases fit TRBD2. CDR1 and CDR2 (germline): NSHNY, SYGAGN. This CDR3 region has 13 residues. This CDR3 reads CASRGLGVDEQYF. Partial CDR3 DNA: TGTGCCAGCAGGGGACTGGGGGTTGAT.

This clone has just a few counts. The gene symbols are mouse symbols. The read falls 4 residues short of the CDR3 end, and the missing part is taken from the germline J gene. The chain carries TRBV19 and TRBJ2-7; 11 nucleotides align to TRBD1. Germline lookup yields CDR1 FNHDT and CDR2 SITEND (reference sequence). The CDR3 spans 13 residues. CDR3 residues: CASSGQGAHEQYF. Partial CDR3 DNA: TGTGCCAGCAGTGGACAGGGGGCCCAT.

This clone has a handful of counts. Gene names follow the mouse nomenclature. This sample also contains other DNA sequences that code for the same CDR3. CDR3 DNA (partial): TGCACCTGCAGTGGGACAGGGGGCGATGCT. Encoded protein: CTCSGTGGDA. The whole CDR3 protein is CTCSGTGGDAEQFF. The J gene is TRBJ2-1, the V gene TRBV1; 11 bases map to TRBD1. The read finishes 4 residues shy of the CDR3 end, and the germline J gene is used to complete it. CDR1 and CDR2 (germline): NSQYPW, LRSPGD (reference sequence). Trimming removed 4 bases from V and 5 bases from J; junction bases left unmatched: 1. There are 14 residues in the CDR3.

In this sample, this clone turned up a few times. Genes and germline come from the mouse. Coverage ceases 4 residues before the CDR3 finishes, and the germline J gene fills in the end. V usage is TRBV5 and J usage is TRBJ2-7, with 9 bases identical to TRBD2. Germline V gene sequence: CDR1 LGHNA, CDR2 YNLKQL (reference sequence). After removal of 2 bases from V and 3 bases from J, the junction contained 2 bases not matched to a gene. The CDR3 runs 14 residues. The part of the CDR3 DNA that was read is TGTGCCAGCAGCCAATACTGGGGGGACTAT. Translating it yields CASSQYWGDY. The CDR3 in full is CASSQYWGDYEQYF.

As concerns this clone: The gene symbols are mouse symbols. The read halts 4 residues ahead of the CDR3 end, with the missing end drawn from the germline J gene. This rearrangement joins TRBV31 to TRBJ2-5, with D tentatively TRBD1 (5 bases). The CDR3 is 12 residues long. V was pared by 4 bases and J by 0 bases, with 5 bases between. Per the germline V gene, CDR1 is GKSSPN and CDR2 is SITVG. Incomplete CDR3 DNA: TGTGCCTGGAACAGGAACCAAGAC. Protein product: CAWNRNQD. The entire CDR3 protein reads CAWNRNQDTQYF. Supplemented by reference TRBV31 and TRBJ2-5, the full variable domain reads AQTIHQWPVAEIKAVGSPLSLGCTIKGKSSPNLYWYWQATGGTLQQLFYSITVGQVESVVQLNLSASRPKDDQFILSTEKLLLSHSGFYLCAWNRNQDTQYFGPGTRLLVL.

The table lists this clone with a few counts. The gene names given are mouse names. Read sequence stops 4 residues before the CDR3 end, and the germline J gene provides the missing end. This chain uses TRBV19 with TRBJ1-1; D gene ambiguous. Germline V gene data show CDR1 as FNHDT and CDR2 as SITEND (reference sequence). CDR3 size: 13 residues. This CDR3 reads CASSIPEQTEVFF. The part of the CDR3 DNA that was read is TGTGCCAGCAGTATCCCCGAACAGACA.

This clone turned up a few times. Gene names denote mouse genes. The read ends 4 residues early relative to the CDR3; the germline J gene fills the gap. The V call is TRBV13-2, the J call TRBJ2-5; TRBD2 matches at 14 bases. This CDR3 comprises 17 residues. The germline V gene has CDR1 NNHNN and CDR2 SYGAGS (reference sequence). The CDR3: CASGAPGLGGRGDTQYF. Incomplete CDR3 DNA: TGTGCCAGCGGCGCCCCGGGACTGGGGGGGCGCGGGGAC.

This clone was seen only a few times. The gene names here belong to mouse. The read ends 4 residues early relative to the CDR3; the germline J gene fills the gap. The V call is TRBV13-2, the J call TRBJ2-3; D may be TRBD1 (5 bases). The CDR3 consists of 15 residues. Trimming took off 2 bases at V and 0 bases at J, with 10 bases between the two ends. Germline V gives CDR1 NNHNN, CDR2 SYGAGS (reference sequence). The sequenced CDR3 bases are TGTGCCAGCGGTGACCGACAGCCTAGTGCAGAA. Translation gives CASGDRQPSAE. The CDR3 in its entirety is CASGDRQPSAETLYF.

This clone has more than one count but fewer than ten. These gene names are mouse names. The read terminates 4 residues before the CDR3 end, so the remaining end is supplied by the germline J gene. The chain uses TRBV19 and TRBJ2-5, with 10 positions matching TRBD2. Germline CDR1 reads FNHDT; CDR2 reads SITEND (reference sequence). The CDR3 runs to 15 residues. V shed 2 bases and J 2 bases; nucleotides not matched to a gene: 2. The CDR3 DNA, read in part, is TGTGCCAGCAGTATCTGGGGGGGCGTCCAAGAC. It yields the protein CASSIWGGVQD. The complete CDR3 sequence is CASSIWGGVQDTQYF. Looking up the rest from reference TRBV19 and TRBJ2-5 gives the full variable domain: GGIITQTPKFLIGQEGQKLTLKCQQNFNHDTMYWYRQDSGKGLRLIYYSITENDLQKGDLSEGYDASREKKSSFSLTVTSAQKNEMAVFLCASSIWGGVQDTQYFGPGTRLLVL.

About this clone itself: Gene names refer to mouse genes. Sequencing ends 4 residues short of the CDR3 end; the germline J gene provides the rest. Other nucleotide sequences in the sample specify the same CDR3. This chain joins TRBV13-1 and TRBJ2-7; TRBD2 matches at 10 bases. The germline CDR1 and CDR2 sequences are NSHNY and SYGAGN. The CDR3 length is 15 residues. V shed 0 bases and J 1 base; nucleotides not matched to a gene: 1. The CDR3 sequence: CASSDGLGGSYEQYF. The part of the CDR3 DNA that was read is TGTGCCAGCAGTGATGGACTGGGGGGATCCTAT.